These 19 T cell receptor beta chains were sequenced from one sample in a study of beta chain features in type 1 diabetes. Study outcomes and limitations: Across all four CD4+ subsets, people with type 1 diabetes showed modestly shorter TCRB CDR3s.

All of the isolated RNA was reverse transcribed, so expressed TCRB transcripts were sequenced. Sequenced by immunoSEQ multiplex PCR; TCRdb stores in-frame clones only, minus some. The sample contains 150,000 to 200,000 clones, approximately 8.7% of which appear only once. The antigens these receptors bind are not known. The sample taken for sequencing was central memory CD4+ T cells from blood. These receptors originate from a woman aged 25 to 45 with type 1 diabetes.

The chain joins TRBV7-3 to TRBJ2-7, with a weak D call TRBD2 (5 bases). The CDR3 contains 13 residues. V lost 3 bases to trimming and J lost 2 bases, with 8 bases between them. The V gene's germline CDR1 is SGHTA and CDR2 FQGTGA. CDR3 in amino acids: CASSFGDAYEQYF. The CDR3 DNA reads as TGTGCCAGCAGCTTCGGGGATGCCTACGAGCAGTACTTC.

This clone has only a few counts. V is TRBV2 and J is TRBJ1-5; D is perhaps TRBD1 (5 bases). V lost 6 bases and J 9 bases, leaving 15 bases between the germline ends. Germline loops: CDR1 SNHLY, CDR2 FYNNEI. The CDR3 extends over 13 amino acids. The CDR3 sequence is CASSQGVSRPQHF. In nucleotides, the CDR3 is TGTGCCAGCAGCCAAGGGGTTTCACGGCCCCAGCATTTT.

There are a few counts of this clone. The V and J genes are TRBV7-9 and TRBJ2-7; 12 bases agree with TRBD2. Losses at the gene ends were 5 bases for V and 3 bases for J; bases not matched to a gene: 5. The germline V gene encodes CDR1 SEHNR and CDR2 FQNEAQ (reference sequence). The CDR3 has 15 amino acids. DNA of the CDR3: TGTGCCAGCAGCACGACTAGCGGGAGTATCTACGAGCAGTACTTC. It translates to CASSTTSGSIYEQYF.

This clone has more than one count but fewer than ten. The rearrangement joins TRBV5-1 to TRBJ1-2, with TRBD1 identical over 7 bases. CDR3 size: 15 residues. CDR1 SGHRS and CDR2 YFSETQ come from the germline V gene. Trimming cost V 7 bases and J 2 bases; bases outside gene matches: 11. CDR3 in amino acids: CASRPLNRGNYGYTF. CDR3 nucleotide sequence: TGCGCCAGCCGTCCCCTAAACAGGGGAAACTATGGCTACACCTTC.

This clone was recorded at least ten times. This chain uses TRBV29-1 with TRBJ2-2; 7 positions agree with TRBD1. CDR1 SQVTM and CDR2 ANQGSEA come from the germline V gene. The CDR3 is 14 residues long. With 0 bases clipped from V and 4 bases from J, the junction kept 2 bases outside the gene matches. The CDR3 loop is CSVEDRQGTGELFF. The DNA of the CDR3 is TGCAGCGTTGAAGACCGACAGGGCACCGGGGAGCTGTTTTTT.

On this clone: Other DNA sequences in this specimen translate into the identical CDR3. This chain connects TRBV14 to TRBJ1-2; no definite D call. The CDR3 length is 13 residues. Germline V lookup: CDR1 SGHDN, CDR2 FVKESK. Trimming shortened V by 1 base and J by 4 bases, and 7 bases separated the two germline ends. This chain's CDR3 is CASSQVYSYGYTF. For the CDR3, the DNA is TGTGCCAGCAGCCAAGTATATAGCTATGGCTACACCTTC.

This chain connects TRBV7-3 to TRBJ2-3, with 9 bases fitting TRBD1. The CDR3 consists of 16 residues. Per germline, CDR1 SGHTA and CDR2 FQGTGA. Unmatched junction bases numbered 6, after V lost 3 bases and J lost 2 bases. CDR3 DNA: TGTGCCAGCAGCTTCACCGGGACAGGGAACACAGATACGCAGTATTTT. It encodes CASSFTGTGNTDTQYF.

The chain recombines TRBV6-1 with TRBJ1-1; tentatively, D is TRBD1 (6 bases). V shed 5 bases and J shed 11 bases, with 12 bases lying between them. The CDR3 loop spans 11 amino acids. Looked up from germline, CDR1 is MNHNS and CDR2 is SASEGT. The CDR3 region is CASSTRTAAFF. The CDR3 DNA is TGTGCCAGCAGTACCAGGACAGCGGCTTTCTTT.

This clone was seen a handful of times. The chain is built from TRBV5-1 and TRBJ1-1; possible D gene TRBD1, 5 bases. The V end was cut by 3 bases, the J end by 3 bases, with 15 bases between. The CDR3 is 15 residues long. CDR1 and CDR2 (germline): SGHRS, YFSETQ. CDR3 DNA sequence: TGCGCCAGCAGCTCAGAAACAGGTCGGTACACTGAAGCTTTCTTT. As protein: CASSSETGRYTEAFF.

This clone was picked up a small number of times. V usage is TRBV5-1 and J usage is TRBJ1-1; 7 bases agree with TRBD1. V was clipped by 0 bases and J by 1 base; unmatched bases: 12. CDR1 and CDR2 from the germline V gene are SGHRS and YFSETQ. The CDR3 extends over 18 amino acids. The CDR3 is CASSLAGHRQGRNTEAFF. CDR3 bases: TGCGCCAGCAGCTTGGCGGGACACAGACAGGGACGGAACACTGAAGCTTTCTTT.

The chain uses TRBV29-1 and TRBJ1-1; D ambiguous. Germline CDR1 reads SQVTM; CDR2 reads ANQGSEA. The CDR3 sequence is 14 residues long. Deletions cut 4 bases from V and 0 bases from J, with 12 bases between. Written as DNA, the CDR3 is TGCAGCGTTGGGTTTTCAGTCATGAACACTGAAGCTTTCTTT. Its protein product is CSVGFSVMNTEAFF.

The chain uses TRBV6-1 and TRBJ2-6; the D gene is possibly TRBD1 (5 bases). V was clipped by 0 bases and J by 4 bases, with 7 bases between them. Germline V gene sequence: CDR1 MNHNS, CDR2 SASEGT. The length of the CDR3 is 15 residues. The CDR3 nucleotides read TGTGCCAGCAGTGAAGCCAGGGCCGGGGCCAACGTCCTGACTTTC. The encoded protein is CASSEARAGANVLTF.

This clone was observed a handful of times. V and J are TRBV6-5 and TRBJ2-5, with 7 bases aligning to TRBD1. From germline, CDR1 is MNHEY and CDR2 SVGAGI. J lost 3 bases, V lost 10 bases, and 5 bases had no gene match. This CDR3 contains 12 residues. CDR3 amino acids: CAIRDSKETQYF. The CDR3 DNA sequence: TGTGCCATCAGGGACAGTAAAGAGACCCAGTACTTC.

This clone was detected only a few times. This chain links TRBV6-5 with TRBJ2-7; the D is unclear. This CDR3 spans 12 amino acids. V lost 5 bases to trimming and J lost 3 bases, with 8 bases between them. Germline V gene sequence: CDR1 MNHEY, CDR2 SVGAGI. The CDR3 nucleotides are TGTGCCAGCAGTACCCCCTACTACGAGCAGTACTTC. Protein sequence: CASSTPYYEQYF.

This clone was picked up a small number of times. The genes are TRBV2 and TRBJ2-7, with D possibly being TRBD2 (6 bases). The CDR3 contains 14 residues. Germline values: CDR1 SNHLY, CDR2 FYNNEI. Trimming shortened V by 5 bases and J by 3 bases, and 14 bases separated the two germline ends. CDR3 coding DNA: TGTGCCAGCAGTTTAAGGACGGGAGACTACGAGCAGTACTTC. This sequence encodes CASSLRTGDYEQYF.

In this sample, this clone turned up a few times. V and J are TRBV7-3 and TRBJ2-1, with D maybe TRBD2 (5 bases). This CDR3 comprises 13 residues. The V gene's germline CDR1 is SGHTA and CDR2 FQGTGA. The V end was cut by 5 bases, the J end by 10 bases, with 15 bases between. This CDR3 is CASSPGPEVEQFF. The CDR3 DNA follows: TGTGCCAGCAGCCCAGGACCGGAGGTCGAGCAGTTCTTC.

This rearrangement joins TRBV19 to TRBJ2-1; D is unresolved. Deletions cut 7 bases from V and 3 bases from J, with 10 bases between. Per germline, CDR1 LNHDA and CDR2 SQIVND (reference sequence). The CDR3 spans 13 residues. DNA for the CDR3: TGTGCCAGTACTAGAACGGACTACAATGAGCAGTTCTTC. It encodes CASTRTDYNEQFF.

The chain uses TRBV7-3 and TRBJ2-4, with 13 bases identical to TRBD2. The CDR3 runs to 15 residues. The ends lost 5 bases at V and 8 bases at J; junction bases unmatched: 6. Germline CDR1 and CDR2: SGHTA and FQGTGA. The CDR3, as DNA: TGTGCCAGCAGCGTAGGACTAGCGGGAGTAGACATTCAGTACTTC. Its protein product is CASSVGLAGVDIQYF.

The genes are TRBV28 and TRBJ2-5; unclear D gene. Germline V gene sequence: CDR1 MDHEN, CDR2 SYDVKM. The CDR3 consists of 11 residues. V lost 6 bases and J 4 bases, leaving 6 bases between the germline ends. DNA for the CDR3: TGTGCCAGCAGATCTCGAGAGACCCAGTACTTC. This gives the protein CASRSRETQYF.